A single sample gave rise to the 22 T cell receptor beta chains below, sequenced in a study of T-cell reconstitution after alpha-beta-depleted transplantation in children. Preparation of the TCRbeta library involved a method that used unique molecular identifiers. Via MiXCR, TCRdb re-called the PCR reads, giving one row per CDR3 protein. The table records almost 500,000 distinct CDR3 sequences, over 9.5% of them present only once. Sequencing was performed on PBMCs, taken before TCRalphabeta/CD19-depleted stem cell transplant. These receptors all come from a child aged 2 to 15 with inherited bone marrow failure, due to receive a stem cell transplant.

The chain recombines TRBV5-1 with TRBJ2-1, with D possibly matching TRBD2 (5 bases). CDR3 size: 14 residues. V was clipped by 0 bases and J by 10 bases, with 14 bases between them. Germline CDR1 and CDR2: SGHRS and YFSETQ. The CDR3 bases are TGCGCCAGCAGCTTGGAACCTAGCCCCTACGAGCAGTTCTTC. Protein product: CASSLEPSPYEQFF.

In this sample, this clonotype turned up many times. The chain uses TRBV10-3 and TRBJ2-1, with D possibly matching TRBD2 (6 bases). The ends were cut back, 2 bases at V and 2 bases at J, with 7 bases in the middle. This CDR3 comprises 14 residues. Germline values: CDR1 ENHRY, CDR2 SYGVKD. The CDR3: CAISEVAAYNEQFF. The CDR3 region has the DNA TGTGCCATCAGTGAGGTAGCGGCCTACAATGAGCAGTTCTTC.

Ten or more counts support this clonotype. This chain links TRBV27 with TRBJ2-1, with TRBD2 identical over 7 bases. The trim removed 6 bases at V and 4 bases at J, leaving 12 bases unmatched. Germline CDR1 MNHEY, CDR2 SMNVEV (reference sequence). The CDR3 is made up of 16 amino acids. CDR3 sequence reads: CASSESLAAGYNEQFF. DNA for the CDR3: TGTGCCAGCAGCGAAAGTCTAGCGGCCGGATACAATGAGCAGTTCTTC.

This clonotype was counted many times. The chain links TRBV19 to TRBJ2-3; 8 bases fit TRBD1. CDR3 length: 13 residues. Germline-derived CDR1 and CDR2 are LNHDA and SQIVND (reference sequence). The ends lost 8 bases at V and 2 bases at J; junction bases unmatched: 3. CDR3 residues: CASADRATDTQYF. The CDR3 nucleotides read TGTGCCAGTGCGGACAGGGCCACAGATACGCAGTATTTT.

This clonotype was counted many times. The rearrangement links TRBV12-3 or TRBV12-4 to TRBJ2-1; D unclear. This CDR3 spans 14 amino acids. Deletions cut 6 bases from V and 0 bases from J, with 9 bases between. The CDR3 spells CASSRISSYNEQFF. DNA for the CDR3: TGTGCCAGCAGCCGGATCAGCTCCTACAATGAGCAGTTCTTC.

The sample holds many counts of this clonotype. The CDR3, as DNA: TGTGCCAGCAGCGGAACCCCACAGGGTCCCGATACGCAGTATTTT. Translation gives CASSGTPQGPDTQYF. This chain joins TRBV12-3 or TRBV12-4 and TRBJ2-3; tentative D call: TRBD1 (6 bases). V lost 6 bases and J 6 bases, leaving 19 bases between the germline ends. CDR3 length: 15 residues.

This clonotype was recorded a few times. The CDR3 DNA reads TGTGCCAGACTAGCGGGAGCCGACAATGAGCAGTTCTTC. Residues: CARLAGADNEQFF. This sequence joins TRBV25-1 and TRBJ2-1, with 11 bases matching TRBD2. V was clipped by 9 bases and J by 5 bases; unmatched bases: 3. CDR1 and CDR2 (germline): MGHDK, SYGVNS. The CDR3 is 13 amino acids.

This clonotype was observed many times. The chain is built from TRBV11-2 and TRBJ1-2, with D tentatively TRBD1 (5 bases). Germline values: CDR1 SGHAT, CDR2 FQNNGV. This CDR3 is 17 amino acids long. V was pared by 1 base and J by 3 bases, with 18 bases between. CDR3 region: CASSLVSSPGTYYGYTF. In DNA, the CDR3 is TGTGCCAGCAGCTTAGTTTCCTCGCCGGGGACCTACTATGGCTACACCTTC. Using reference TRBV11-2 and TRBJ1-2 for the parts outside the CDR3, the full variable domain is EAGVAQSPRYKIIEKRQSVAFWCNPISGHATLYWYQQILGQGPKLLIQFQNNGVVDDSQLPKDRFSAERLKGVDSTLKIQPAKLEDSAVYLCASSLVSSPGTYYGYTFGSGTRLTVV.

At least ten counts were recorded for this clonotype. This chain uses TRBV28 with TRBJ1-5; D not certain. This CDR3 region has 13 residues. Trimming stripped 6 bases from V and 3 bases from J, with 9 bases between. From germline, CDR1 is MDHEN and CDR2 SYDVKM. The CDR3 bases are TGTGCCAGCAGCCTGGGGATCAATCAGCCCCAGCATTTT. Protein: CASSLGINQPQHF.

The CDR3 region is CASSSQPNQPQHF. The CDR3 DNA reads TGTGCCAGCAGCTCTCAACCCAATCAGCCCCAGCATTTT. V is TRBV13 and J is TRBJ1-5; D uncertain. Germline values: CDR1 PRHDT, CDR2 FYEKMQ (reference sequence). The CDR3 runs to 13 residues. V shed 4 bases and J shed 3 bases, with 7 bases lying between them.

This clonotype was seen many times. This chain links TRBV27 with TRBJ1-2, with no clear D. The germline gives CDR1 MNHEY, CDR2 SMNVEV (reference sequence). The CDR3 is 17 residues long. V was cut by 5 bases and J by 0 bases, with 19 bases left in between. The CDR3 bases are TGTGCCAGCAGTCCCCACCCCATCAATCGGGCTAACTATGGCTACACCTTC. It translates to CASSPHPINRANYGYTF.

This clonotype was seen ten or more times. The chain recombines TRBV5-1 with TRBJ1-3; weak D call: TRBD1 (5 bases). Looked up from germline, CDR1 is SGHRS and CDR2 is YFSETQ. This CDR3 region has 17 residues. V lost 0 bases and J 3 bases, leaving 16 bases between the germline ends. In nucleotides, the CDR3 is TGCGCCAGCAGCTTGGGTTCTTTGGGGCACGGTGGAAACACCATATATTTT. The encoded protein is CASSLGSLGHGGNTIYF.

This clonotype was seen at least ten times. V and J are TRBV19 and TRBJ2-7, with D possibly being TRBD1 (6 bases). CDR3 length: 17 residues. Germline CDR1 LNHDA, CDR2 SQIVND (reference sequence). Trimming left V 6 bases short and J 7 bases short, with 28 bases between. The CDR3 reads CASSQNGRRGYLEEQYF. The CDR3 bases are TGTGCCAGTAGCCAAAATGGGCGCAGGGGCTATCTAGAGGAGCAGTACTTC. The variable domain in full, with the rest retrieved from reference TRBV19 and TRBJ2-7, is DGGITQSPKYLFRKEGQNVTLSCEQNLNHDAMYWYRQDPGQGLRLIYYSQIVNDFQKGDIAEGYSVSREKKESFPLTVTSAQKNPTAFYLCASSQNGRRGYLEEQYFGPGTRLTVT.

This clonotype was seen many times. The rearrangement uses TRBV5-4 and TRBJ2-3; D might be TRBD1 or TRBD2, each matching 5 bases. Trimming stripped 5 bases from V and 2 bases from J, with 12 bases between. CDR1 is SGHNT and CDR2 is YYREEE in the germline V gene (reference sequence). The length of the CDR3 is 14 residues. Here the CDR3 reads CASRMAGTTDTQYF. CDR3 sequence (DNA): TGTGCCAGCAGGATGGCAGGGACCACAGATACGCAGTATTTT. Drawing the rest from reference TRBV5-4 and TRBJ2-3, the complete variable domain is ETGVTQSPTHLIKTRGQQVTLRCSSQSGHNTVSWYQQALGQGPQFIFQYYREEENGRGNFPPRFSGLQFPNYSSELNVNALELDDSALYLCASRMAGTTDTQYFGPGTRLTVL.

This clonotype was seen repeatedly, ten times or more. The V and J genes are TRBV20-1 and TRBJ1-5, with 8 bases that match TRBD1. From germline, CDR1 is DFQATT and CDR2 SNEGSKA (reference sequence). The CDR3 extends over 14 amino acids. The V and J ends lost 3 bases and 7 bases, in that order; junction bases with no gene match: 8. The CDR3 sequence: CSASDRGAAQPQHF. The CDR3 DNA reads as TGCAGTGCTAGCGACAGGGGCGCGGCCCAGCCCCAGCATTTT.

The rearrangement uses TRBV9 and TRBJ2-1; D is unresolved. The CDR3 covers 13 residues. Germline CDR1 is SGDLS and CDR2 is YYNGEE. V dropped 4 bases and J dropped 5 bases, with 10 bases sitting between them. The CDR3 loop is CASSPSGDNEQFF. The CDR3 nucleotides are TGTGCCAGCAGCCCCTCTGGGGACAATGAGCAGTTCTTC.

This clonotype was detected ten times or more. The chain recombines TRBV29-1 with TRBJ2-6; 7 bases map to TRBD2. The CDR3 consists of 13 residues. CDR1 and CDR2 from the germline V gene are SQVTM and ANQGSEA. With V trimmed by 7 bases and J by 4 bases, 4 bases remained unmatched. This CDR3 reads CSAGGYGANVLTF. In nucleotides, the CDR3 is TGCAGCGCCGGGGGGTACGGGGCCAACGTCCTGACTTTC. Together with reference TRBV29-1 and TRBJ2-6, the CDR3 gives the full variable domain: SAVISQKPSRDICQRGTSLTIQCQVDSQVTMMFWYRQQPGQSLTLIATANQGSEATYESGFVIDKFPISRPNLTFSTLTVSNMSPEDSSIYLCSAGGYGANVLTFGAGSRLTVL.

In its sample, this clonotype was seen many times. The chain uses TRBV7-8 and TRBJ2-7; TRBD1 matches 8 bases. Germline assignment: CDR1 SGHVS and CDR2 FQNEAQ. The CDR3 runs to 15 residues. The V gene end was trimmed by 1 base and the J gene end by 0 bases; junction bases not matched to a gene: 2. The CDR3 coding sequence is TGTGCCAGCAGCTTAGACAGGGGGATCTCCTACGAGCAGTACTTC. Protein product: CASSLDRGISYEQYF.

At least ten counts were recorded for this clonotype. The genes are TRBV28 and TRBJ2-3; 9 bases are shared with TRBD2. Germline V gives CDR1 MDHEN, CDR2 SYDVKM. The CDR3 spans 13 residues. Trimming took 6 bases from V and 7 from J; bases not matched to a gene: 5. The CDR3 DNA reads TGTGCCAGCAGGACTAGCGGCACTCATACGCAGTATTTT. As protein: CASRTSGTHTQYF.

This clonotype was seen ten or more times. CDR3 in DNA: TGCAGCGTTGTGCTAGCAGGGACTAATGAAAAACTGTTTTTT. Protein product: CSVVLAGTNEKLFF. V and J are TRBV29-1 and TRBJ1-4; D might be TRBD1 (5 bases). The CDR3 extends over 14 amino acids. Trimming removed 4 bases at V and 2 bases at J, with 11 bases between. Germline V gene sequence: CDR1 SQVTM, CDR2 ANQGSEA.

Regarding this clonotype: This may be a read error, as it is one base from a much larger clone. This rearrangement joins TRBV7-6 to TRBJ2-1; D unresolved. Trimming took off 5 bases at V and 0 bases at J, with 14 bases between the two ends. The CDR3 consists of 16 residues. CDR1 and CDR2 from the germline V gene are SGHVS and FNYEAQ. CDR3 residues: CASSPYQRRSYNEQFF. CDR3 nucleotide sequence: TGTGCCAGCAGCCCCTACCAGAGGCGCTCCTACAATGAGCAGTTCTTC.

Details on this clonotype: The CDR3 carries no conserved terminal phenylalanine or tryptophan, so it likely arises from a read error. The chain joins TRBV11-1 to TRBJ2-5; D is perhaps TRBD1 or TRBD2 (5 bases each). CDR1 is SGHAT, CDR2 FQDESV, per germline (reference sequence). The V gene lost 3 bases and the J gene lost 4 bases, with 18 bases spanning the gap. The CDR3 has 16 residues. The CDR3 region has the DNA TGTGCCAGCAGCTTGTTATTATCAGGGAGTGGAGAGACCCAGTACGTC. Protein: CASSLLLSGSGETQYV.